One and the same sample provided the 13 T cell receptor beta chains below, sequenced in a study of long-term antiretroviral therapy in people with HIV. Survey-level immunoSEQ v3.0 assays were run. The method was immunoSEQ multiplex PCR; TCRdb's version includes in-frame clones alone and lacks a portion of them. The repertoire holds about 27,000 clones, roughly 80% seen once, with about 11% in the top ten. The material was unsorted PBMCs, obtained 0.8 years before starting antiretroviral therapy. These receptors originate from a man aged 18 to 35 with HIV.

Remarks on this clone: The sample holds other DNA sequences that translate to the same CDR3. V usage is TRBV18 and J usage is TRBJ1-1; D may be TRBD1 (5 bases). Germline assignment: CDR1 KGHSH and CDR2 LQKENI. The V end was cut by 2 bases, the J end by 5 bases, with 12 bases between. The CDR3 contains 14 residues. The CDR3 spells CASSPGGLGTEAFF. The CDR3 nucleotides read TGTGCCAGCTCACCAGGGGGTTTAGGAACTGAAGCTTTCTTT.

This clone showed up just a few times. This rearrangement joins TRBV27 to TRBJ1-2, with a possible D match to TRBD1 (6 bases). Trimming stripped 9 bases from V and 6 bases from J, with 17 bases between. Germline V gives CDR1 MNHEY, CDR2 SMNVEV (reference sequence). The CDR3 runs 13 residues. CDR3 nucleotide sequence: TGTGCCAGTGGGGGAGGGGGGCAGGATGGCTACACCTTC. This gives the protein CASGGGGQDGYTF.

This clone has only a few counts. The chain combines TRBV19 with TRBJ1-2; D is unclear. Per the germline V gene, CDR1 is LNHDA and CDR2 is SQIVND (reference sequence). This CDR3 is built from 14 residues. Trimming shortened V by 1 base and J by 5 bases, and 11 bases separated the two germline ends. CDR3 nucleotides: TGTGCCAGTAGTATAGCGGCCGGGGAATATGGCTACACCTTC. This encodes CASSIAAGEYGYTF.

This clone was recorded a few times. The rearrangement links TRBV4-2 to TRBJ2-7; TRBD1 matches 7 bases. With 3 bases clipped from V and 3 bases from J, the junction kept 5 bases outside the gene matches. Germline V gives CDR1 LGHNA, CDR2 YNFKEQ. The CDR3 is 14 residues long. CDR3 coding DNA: TGTGCCAGCAGCCACCTGGGACAGAGCTACGAGCAGTACTTC. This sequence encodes CASSHLGQSYEQYF.

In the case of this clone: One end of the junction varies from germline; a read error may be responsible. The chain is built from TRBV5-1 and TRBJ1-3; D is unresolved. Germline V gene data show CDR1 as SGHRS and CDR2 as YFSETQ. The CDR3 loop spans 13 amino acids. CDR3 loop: CASSTGLGNTIYF. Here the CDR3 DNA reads TGTGCCAGCAGCACCGGACTGGGAAACACCATATATTTT.

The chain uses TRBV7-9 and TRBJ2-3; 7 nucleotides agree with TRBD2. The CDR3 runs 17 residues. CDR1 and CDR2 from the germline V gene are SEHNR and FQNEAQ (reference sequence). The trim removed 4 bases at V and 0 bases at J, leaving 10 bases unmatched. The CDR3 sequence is CASSSSRRRESTDTQYF. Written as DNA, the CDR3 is TGTGCCAGCAGCTCCTCCCGGCGGCGGGAGAGCACAGATACGCAGTATTTT.

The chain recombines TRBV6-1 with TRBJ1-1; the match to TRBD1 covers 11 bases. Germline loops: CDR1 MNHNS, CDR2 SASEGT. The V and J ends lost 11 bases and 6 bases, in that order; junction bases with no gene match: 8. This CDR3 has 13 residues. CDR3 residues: CAGQPGQGAEAFF. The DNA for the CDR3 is TGTGCCGGCCAACCGGGACAGGGGGCTGAAGCTTTCTTT.

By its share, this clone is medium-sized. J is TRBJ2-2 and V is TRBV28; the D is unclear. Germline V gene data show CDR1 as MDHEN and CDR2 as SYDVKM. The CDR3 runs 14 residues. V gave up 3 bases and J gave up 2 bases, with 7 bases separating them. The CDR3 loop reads CASSFPVNTGELFF. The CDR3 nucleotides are TGTGCCAGCAGTTTCCCGGTTAACACCGGGGAGCTGTTTTTT.

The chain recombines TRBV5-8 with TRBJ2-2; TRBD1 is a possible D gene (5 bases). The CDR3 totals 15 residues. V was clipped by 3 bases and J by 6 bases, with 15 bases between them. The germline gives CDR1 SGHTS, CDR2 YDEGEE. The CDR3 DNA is TGTGCCAGCAGCTATCGACAGAATCAACCCGGGGAGCTGTTTTTT. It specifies CASSYRQNQPGELFF.

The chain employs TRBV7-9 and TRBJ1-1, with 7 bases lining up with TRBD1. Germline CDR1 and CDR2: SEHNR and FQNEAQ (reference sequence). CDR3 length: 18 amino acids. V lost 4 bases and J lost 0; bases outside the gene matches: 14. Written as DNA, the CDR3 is TGTGCCAGCAGCTCATACAGGGGACTCCAAGACATGAACACTGAAGCTTTCTTT. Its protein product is CASSSYRGLQDMNTEAFF.

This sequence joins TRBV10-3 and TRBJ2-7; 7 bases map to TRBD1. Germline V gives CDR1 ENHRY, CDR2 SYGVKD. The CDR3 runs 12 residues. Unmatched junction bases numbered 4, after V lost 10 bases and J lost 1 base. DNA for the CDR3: TGTGCCACGGACAGGTTATCCTACGAGCAGTACTTC. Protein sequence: CATDRLSYEQYF.

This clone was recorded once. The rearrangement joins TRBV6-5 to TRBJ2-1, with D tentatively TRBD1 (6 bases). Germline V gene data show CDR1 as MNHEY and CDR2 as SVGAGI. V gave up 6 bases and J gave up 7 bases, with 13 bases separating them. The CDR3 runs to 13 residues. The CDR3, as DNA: TGTGCCAGCAGCCCGAAACAGGGAAATGAGCAGTTCTTC. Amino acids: CASSPKQGNEQFF.

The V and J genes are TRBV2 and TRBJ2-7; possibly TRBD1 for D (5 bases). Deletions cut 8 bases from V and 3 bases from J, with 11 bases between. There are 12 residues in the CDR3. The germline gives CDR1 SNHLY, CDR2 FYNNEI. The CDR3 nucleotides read TGTGCCAGCGGACCCCAGGGCTACGAGCAGTACTTC. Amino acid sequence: CASGPQGYEQYF.